Here is one T cell receptor (beta chain) with its context. CDR3 length: 14 amino acids. Germline CDR1 reads MNHEY; CDR2 reads SMNVEV (reference sequence). After removal of 6 bases from V and 3 bases from J, the junction contained 7 bases not matched to a gene. PCR used 60 Vbeta primers and 13 Jbeta primers. Some clones are missing from TCRdb's copy, which holds only in-frame ones; the method was immunoSEQ multiplex PCR. The table lists approximately 130,000 clones, about 81% of them singletons. The data originate from a study of cytomegalovirus exposure and HLA in healthy donors. The genes are TRBV27 and TRBJ1-1; TRBD1 matches at 7 bases. The sequencing input was PBMCs. This receptor was identified in a woman in her 40s in good health and CMV-seropositive. CDR3 residues: CASSTQGLHTEAFF. CDR3 bases: TGTGCCAGCAGCACACAGGGGCTTCACACTGAAGCTTTCTTT.